What follows are 2 T cell receptor beta chains derived from one specimen sequenced in a study of blood T cells in healthy people across ages. A J-beta primer mix and a sample-barcoded 5' primer were used in a second PCR of about 7 to 12 cycles. Via MiXCR, TCRdb re-called the 5' RACE reads, giving one row per CDR3 protein. The sample holds 1.5 million or so distinct CDR3 sequences, 42% seen once. Sequencing used blood. These receptors were collected from a woman between 18 and 29 years old in good health.

This chain uses TRBV7-3 with TRBJ2-5; 9 bases map to TRBD1. Trimming removed 7 bases from V and 1 base from J; junction bases left unmatched: 13. CDR1 is SGHTA, CDR2 FQGTGA, per germline. The CDR3 sequence is 17 residues long. The CDR3 protein is CASNRNRDRVFQETQYF. The CDR3 nucleotides are TGTGCCAGCAACCGAAACCGGGACAGGGTTTTCCAAGAGACCCAGTACTTC.

A few counts support this clonotype. The gene calls are TRBV7-8 and TRBJ1-6; D is possibly TRBD1 (6 bases). Trimming left V 2 bases short and J 13 bases short, with 12 bases between. The CDR3 spans 13 residues. Germline CDR1 reads SGHVS; CDR2 reads FQNEAQ. The CDR3: CASSLYGQSPLHF. The CDR3 DNA reads as TGTGCCAGCAGCTTATACGGACAGTCCCCCCTCCACTTT.